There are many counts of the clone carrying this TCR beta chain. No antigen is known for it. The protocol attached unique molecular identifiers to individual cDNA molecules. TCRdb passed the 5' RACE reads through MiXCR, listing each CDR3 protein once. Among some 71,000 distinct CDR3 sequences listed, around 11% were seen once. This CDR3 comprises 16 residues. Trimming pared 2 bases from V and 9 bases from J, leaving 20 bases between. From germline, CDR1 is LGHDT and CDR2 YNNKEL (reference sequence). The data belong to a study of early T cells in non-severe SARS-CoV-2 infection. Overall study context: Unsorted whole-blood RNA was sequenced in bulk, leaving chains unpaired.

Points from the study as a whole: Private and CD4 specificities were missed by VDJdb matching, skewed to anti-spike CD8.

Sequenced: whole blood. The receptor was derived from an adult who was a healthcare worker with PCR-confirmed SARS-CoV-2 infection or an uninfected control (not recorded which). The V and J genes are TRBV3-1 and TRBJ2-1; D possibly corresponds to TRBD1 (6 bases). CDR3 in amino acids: CASSQTSGPLGGEQFF. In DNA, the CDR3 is TGTGCCAGCAGCCAAACGTCCGGGCCCCTAGGGGGTGAGCAGTTCTTC.